Listed below are T cell receptor beta chains from one sample, sequenced in a study of chemoradiotherapy in HPV16-positive cancers. Clones were sequenced by immunoSEQ multiplex PCR, and TCRdb holds only the in-frame ones, with some missing. In the table there are 9,500 to 15,000 clones, about 88% of which are singletons. Sequencing was performed on blood, taken from a patient who underwent chemoradiotherapy. The receptors originated from a human donor with HPV-associated anogenital cancer. Each CDR3 is given with its conserved first and last residue. The D gene is left open where the match is weak. The size of a clone is reported for some rows only, either as once, few or many, or as a class for expanded clones.

abundance | j_gene | d_gene | v_gene | CDR3nt | CDR3aa
NA | TRBJ1-1 | NA | TRBV19 | TGTGCCAGTAGTAGTGGATCCGTTCAGGGTGTCACTGAAGCTTTCTTT | CASSSGSVQGVTEAFF
once | TRBJ2-1 | NA | TRBV5-1 | TGCGCCAGCAGCTTGGATTCGGGACCCCGAACGGTCAATGAGCAGTTCTTC | CASSLDSGPRTVNEQFF
NA | TRBJ1-2 | NA | TRBV5-3 | TGTGCCAGAAGCTTGGATCGTAGGGAAAGAAACTATGGCTACACCTTC | CARSLDRRERNYGYTF
NA | TRBJ1-6 | NA | TRBV6-1 | TGTGCCAGCCGCTCCGGGACCCGTTCACCCCTCCACTTT | CASRSGTRSPLHF
NA | TRBJ2-2 | NA | TRBV7-9 | TGTGCCAGCAGCTTGAGCATCGGGGAGCTGTTTTTT | CASSLSIGELFF
NA | TRBJ1-1 | NA | TRBV7-9 | TGTGCCAGCAGCCCGGACGGCCTCACTGAAGCTTTCTTT | CASSPDGLTEAFF
NA | TRBJ1-1 | TRBD1 | TRBV5-1 | TGCGCCAGCAGCTTGGGCTACAGGGGGCGGCAGGGTTTAAACACTGAAGCTTTCTTT | CASSLGYRGRQGLNTEAFF
NA | TRBJ1-1 | NA | TRBV29-1 | TGCAGCGTTGAGCGGGGGGGGACTGAAGCTTTCTTT | CSVERGGTEAFF
NA | TRBJ2-1 | TRBD2 | TRBV2 | TGTGCCAGCAGTGAAGAACTAGCGGGGTACAATGAGCAGTTCTTC | CASSEELAGYNEQFF
NA | TRBJ2-3 | NA | TRBV7-2 | TGTGCCAGCAGCTTAGCGGCAGGAACCCATACGCAGTATTTT | CASSLAAGTHTQYF
NA | TRBJ1-1 | TRBD1 | TRBV5-1 | TGCGCCAGCAGCCAGGGACAGGGTTTGGGCACTGAAGCTTTCTTT | CASSQGQGLGTEAFF
once | TRBJ2-3 | NA | TRBV5-1 | TGCGCCAGCAGCTTCCGCGACGATACGCAGTATTTT | CASSFRDDTQYF
NA | TRBJ1-1 | NA | TRBV28 | TGTGCCAGCAGTTTAGGCTGGGACATGAACACTGAAGCTTTCTTT | CASSLGWDMNTEAFF
NA | TRBJ2-5 | TRBD1 | TRBV28 | TGTGCCAGCAGTCTGACAACAGGGGGCTCAGAGACCCAGTACTTC | CASSLTTGGSETQYF
NA | TRBJ2-5 | NA | TRBV7-8 | TGTGCCAGCAGCTTAGGCAGAAGGGAGACCCAGTACTTC | CASSLGRRETQYF
NA | TRBJ1-1 | NA | TRBV5-6 | TGTGCCAGCAGCTTGAGGGGATTGAAGAGGGGAGGCACTGAAGCTTTCTTT | CASSLRGLKRGGTEAFF
NA | TRBJ2-7 | NA | TRBV19 | TGTGCCAGTAGTCCAGGGGGGGCGGCAGGCTACGAGCAGTACTTC | CASSPGGAAGYEQYF
NA | TRBJ2-7 | NA | TRBV6-1 | TGTGCCAGCAGTGATTCGTCGCGGCAATTCTCCTACGAGCAGTACTTC | CASSDSSRQFSYEQYF
once | TRBJ1-4 | TRBD1 | TRBV30 | TGTGCCTGGAGTGCCGGGACAGGGCGTGAAAAACTGTTTTTT | CAWSAGTGREKLFF
NA | TRBJ2-5 | NA | TRBV7-9 | TGTGCCAGCCTAAAGTTAGGTTCTTCGGGGGTGGAGACCCAGTACTTC | CASLKLGSSGVETQYF
NA | TRBJ1-1 | TRBD1 | TRBV7-8 | TGTGCCAGCAGCTTATCGGACAGGGGTCGAAGTACTGAAGCTTTCTTT | CASSLSDRGRSTEAFF
few | TRBJ1-1 | NA | TRBV7-3 | TGTGCCAGCAGCTTAAAAGGAGAAGGGACTGAAGCTTTCTTT | CASSLKGEGTEAFF
NA | TRBJ2-7 | TRBD2 | TRBV5-6 | TGTGCCAGCAGCTTGGCCGGGGGGGGAGGAGAGCAGTACTTC | CASSLAGGGGEQYF
NA | TRBJ2-5 | NA | TRBV9 | TGTGCCAGCAGCGTAGGTGAACTAGCCGCAGAGACCCAGTACTTC | CASSVGELAAETQYF
NA | TRBJ1-2 | TRBD1 | TRBV6-5 | TGTGCCAGCACTAACCAGGGGGGTGGATATGGCTACACCTTC | CASTNQGGGYGYTF